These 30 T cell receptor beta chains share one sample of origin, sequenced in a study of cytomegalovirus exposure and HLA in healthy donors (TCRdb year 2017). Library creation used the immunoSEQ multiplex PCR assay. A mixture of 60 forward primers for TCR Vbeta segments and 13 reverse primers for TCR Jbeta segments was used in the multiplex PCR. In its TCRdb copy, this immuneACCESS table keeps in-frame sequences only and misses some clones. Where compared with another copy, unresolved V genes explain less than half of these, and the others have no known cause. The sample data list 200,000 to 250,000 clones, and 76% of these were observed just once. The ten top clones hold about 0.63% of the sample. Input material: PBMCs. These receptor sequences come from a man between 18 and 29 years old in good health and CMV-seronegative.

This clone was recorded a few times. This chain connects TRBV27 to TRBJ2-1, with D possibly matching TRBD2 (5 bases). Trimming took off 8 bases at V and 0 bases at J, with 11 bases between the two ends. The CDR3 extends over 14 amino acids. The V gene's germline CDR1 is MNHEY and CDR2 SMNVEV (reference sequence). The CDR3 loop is CASAGGPSYNEQFF. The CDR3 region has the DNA TGTGCCAGCGCCGGAGGACCCTCCTACAATGAGCAGTTCTTC.

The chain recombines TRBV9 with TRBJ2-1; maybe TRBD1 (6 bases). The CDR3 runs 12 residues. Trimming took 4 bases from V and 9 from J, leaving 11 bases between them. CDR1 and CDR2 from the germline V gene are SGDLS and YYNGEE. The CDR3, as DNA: TGTGCCAGCAGCTTAACAGGGAGTGAGCAGTTCTTC. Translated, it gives CASSLTGSEQFF. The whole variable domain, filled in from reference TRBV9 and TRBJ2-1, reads DSGVTQTPKHLITATGQRVTLRCSPRSGDLSVYWYQQSLDQGLQFLIQYYNGEERAKGNILERFSAQQFPDLHSELNLSSLELGDSALYFCASSLTGSEQFFGPGTRLTVL.

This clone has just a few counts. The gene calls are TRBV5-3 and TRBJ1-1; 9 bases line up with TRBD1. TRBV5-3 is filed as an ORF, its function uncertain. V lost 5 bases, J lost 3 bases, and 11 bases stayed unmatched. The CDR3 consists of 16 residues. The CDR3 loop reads CARRSQDRGRDTEAFF. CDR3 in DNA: TGTGCCAGAAGGTCTCAGGACAGGGGACGGGACACTGAAGCTTTCTTT.

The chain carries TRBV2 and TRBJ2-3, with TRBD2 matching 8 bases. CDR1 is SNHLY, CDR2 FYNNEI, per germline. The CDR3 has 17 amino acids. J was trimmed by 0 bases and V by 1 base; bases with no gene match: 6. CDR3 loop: CASSEGPSGRSTDTQYF. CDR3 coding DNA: TGTGCCAGCAGTGAAGGGCCTAGCGGGCGAAGCACAGATACGCAGTATTTT.

The CDR3 region has the DNA TGCGCCAGCAGTGGTACAGGGCTCACTGAAGCTTTCTTT. Translating it yields CASSGTGLTEAFF. V is TRBV10-1 and J is TRBJ1-1, with a weak D call TRBD1 (6 bases). The CDR3 consists of 13 residues. Germline CDR1 and CDR2: WNHNN and SYGVQD (reference sequence). V dropped 4 bases and J dropped 4 bases, with 10 bases sitting between them.

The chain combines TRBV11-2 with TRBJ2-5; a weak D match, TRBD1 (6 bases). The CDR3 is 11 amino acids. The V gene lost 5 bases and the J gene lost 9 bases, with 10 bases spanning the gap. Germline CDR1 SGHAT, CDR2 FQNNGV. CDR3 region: CASSQGWAQYF. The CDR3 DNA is TGTGCCAGCAGCCAGGGGTGGGCCCAGTACTTC. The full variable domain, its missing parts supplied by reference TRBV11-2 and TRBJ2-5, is EAGVAQSPRYKIIEKRQSVAFWCNPISGHATLYWYQQILGQGPKLLIQFQNNGVVDDSQLPKDRFSAERLKGVDSTLKIQPAKLEDSAVYLCASSQGWAQYFGPGTRLLVL.

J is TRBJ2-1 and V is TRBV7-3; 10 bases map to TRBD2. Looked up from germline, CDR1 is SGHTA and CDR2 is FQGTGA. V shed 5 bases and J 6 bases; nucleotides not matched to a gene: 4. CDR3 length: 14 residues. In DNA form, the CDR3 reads TGTGCCAGCAGCCGAGCGGGGGGGATCAATGAGCAGTTCTTC. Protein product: CASSRAGGINEQFF.

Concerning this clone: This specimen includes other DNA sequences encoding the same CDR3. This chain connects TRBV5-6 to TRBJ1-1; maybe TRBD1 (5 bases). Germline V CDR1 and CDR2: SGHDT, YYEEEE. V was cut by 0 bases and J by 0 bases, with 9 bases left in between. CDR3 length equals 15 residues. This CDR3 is CASSLGGGLNTEAFF. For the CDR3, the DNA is TGTGCCAGCAGCTTGGGGGGCGGTTTGAACACTGAAGCTTTCTTT.

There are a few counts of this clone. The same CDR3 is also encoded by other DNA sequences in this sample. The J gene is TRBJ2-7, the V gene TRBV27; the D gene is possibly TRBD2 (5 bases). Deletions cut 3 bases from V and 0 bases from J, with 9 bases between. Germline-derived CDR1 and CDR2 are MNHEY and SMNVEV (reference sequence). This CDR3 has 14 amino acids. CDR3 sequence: CASSFSGSSYEQYF. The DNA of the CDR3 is TGTGCCAGCAGTTTCTCGGGGAGCTCCTACGAGCAGTACTTC.

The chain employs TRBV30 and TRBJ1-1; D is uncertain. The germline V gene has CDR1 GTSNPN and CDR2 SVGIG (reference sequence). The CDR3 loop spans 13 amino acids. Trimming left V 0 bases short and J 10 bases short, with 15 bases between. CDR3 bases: TGTGCCTGGAGTGTACCGAGGGTATCTGTAGCTTTCTTT. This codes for CAWSVPRVSVAFF.

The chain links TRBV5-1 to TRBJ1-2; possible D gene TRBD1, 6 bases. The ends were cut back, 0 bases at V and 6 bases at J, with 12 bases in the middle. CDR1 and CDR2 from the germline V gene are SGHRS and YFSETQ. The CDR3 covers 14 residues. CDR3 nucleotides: TGCGCCAGCAGCTTGGCCGGACAGAGGGATGGCTACACCTTC. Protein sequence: CASSLAGQRDGYTF.

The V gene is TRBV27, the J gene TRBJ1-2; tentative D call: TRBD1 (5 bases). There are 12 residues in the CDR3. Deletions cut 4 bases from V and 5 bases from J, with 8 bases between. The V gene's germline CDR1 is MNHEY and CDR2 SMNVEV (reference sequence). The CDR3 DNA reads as TGTGCCAGCAGTTCTAGGGGTTATGGCTACACCTTC. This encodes CASSSRGYGYTF.

As DNA, the CDR3 is TGCGCCAGCAGCTTGGTACAGGGAGAAGTGGACACTGAAGCTTTCTTT. It encodes CASSLVQGEVDTEAFF. The chain employs TRBV5-1 and TRBJ1-1; maybe TRBD1 (6 bases). From germline, CDR1 is SGHRS and CDR2 YFSETQ. Trimming took 0 bases from V and 3 from J, leaving 15 bases between them. The CDR3 extends over 16 amino acids.

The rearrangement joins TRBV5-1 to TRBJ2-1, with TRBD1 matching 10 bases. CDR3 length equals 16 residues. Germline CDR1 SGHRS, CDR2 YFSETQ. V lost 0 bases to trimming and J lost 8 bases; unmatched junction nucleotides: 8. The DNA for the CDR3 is TGCGCCAGCAGCTTGGCCGTGACAGGGGGCATCTATGAGCAGTTCTTC. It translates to CASSLAVTGGIYEQFF.

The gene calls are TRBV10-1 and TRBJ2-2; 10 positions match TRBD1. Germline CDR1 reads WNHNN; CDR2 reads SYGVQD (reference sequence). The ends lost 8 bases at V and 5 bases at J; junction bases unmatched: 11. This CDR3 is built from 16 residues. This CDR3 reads CASYLPGQGWTGELFF. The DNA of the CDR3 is TGCGCCAGCTACTTACCGGGACAGGGGTGGACCGGGGAGCTGTTTTTT.

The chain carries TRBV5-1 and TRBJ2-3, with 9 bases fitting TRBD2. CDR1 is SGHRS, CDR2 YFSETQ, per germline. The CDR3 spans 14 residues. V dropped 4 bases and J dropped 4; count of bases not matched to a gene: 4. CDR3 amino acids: CASSPSGMADTQYF. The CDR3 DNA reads TGCGCCAGCAGCCCTAGCGGGATGGCAGATACGCAGTATTTT.

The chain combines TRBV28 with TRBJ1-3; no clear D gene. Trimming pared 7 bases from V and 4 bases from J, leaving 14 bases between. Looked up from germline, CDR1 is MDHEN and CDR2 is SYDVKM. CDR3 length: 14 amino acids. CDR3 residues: CASNDITVGNTIYF. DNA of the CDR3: TGTGCCAGCAACGATATCACAGTGGGAAACACCATATATTTT.

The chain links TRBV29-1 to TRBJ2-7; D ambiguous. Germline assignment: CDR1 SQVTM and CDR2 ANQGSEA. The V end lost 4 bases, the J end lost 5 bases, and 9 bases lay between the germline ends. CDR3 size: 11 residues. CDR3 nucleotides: TGCAGCGTTGGTCGGTCTGACGAGCAGTACTTC. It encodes CSVGRSDEQYF.

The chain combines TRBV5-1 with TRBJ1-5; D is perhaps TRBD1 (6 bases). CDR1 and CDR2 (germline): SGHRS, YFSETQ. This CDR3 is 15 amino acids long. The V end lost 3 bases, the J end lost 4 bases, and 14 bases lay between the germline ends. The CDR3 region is CASSSEGGPNQPQHF. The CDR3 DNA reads TGCGCCAGCAGCTCTGAGGGGGGGCCAAATCAGCCCCAGCATTTT.

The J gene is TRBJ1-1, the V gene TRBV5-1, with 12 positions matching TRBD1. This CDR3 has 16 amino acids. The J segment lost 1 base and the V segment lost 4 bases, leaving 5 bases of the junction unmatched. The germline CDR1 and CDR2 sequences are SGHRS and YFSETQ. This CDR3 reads CASSGDRGLANTEAFF. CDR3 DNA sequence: TGCGCCAGCAGCGGGGACAGGGGGCTTGCGAACACTGAAGCTTTCTTT. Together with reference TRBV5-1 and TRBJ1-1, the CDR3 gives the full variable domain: KAGVTQTPRYLIKTRGQQVTLSCSPISGHRSVSWYQQTPGQGLQFLFEYFSETQRNKGNFPGRFSGRQFSNSRSEMNVSTLELGDSALYLCASSGDRGLANTEAFFGQGTRLTVV.

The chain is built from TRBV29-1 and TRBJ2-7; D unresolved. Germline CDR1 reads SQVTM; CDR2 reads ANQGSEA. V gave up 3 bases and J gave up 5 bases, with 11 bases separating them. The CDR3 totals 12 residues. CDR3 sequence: CSVELRFHEQYF. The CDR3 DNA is TGCAGCGTTGAGCTGCGTTTCCACGAGCAGTACTTC.

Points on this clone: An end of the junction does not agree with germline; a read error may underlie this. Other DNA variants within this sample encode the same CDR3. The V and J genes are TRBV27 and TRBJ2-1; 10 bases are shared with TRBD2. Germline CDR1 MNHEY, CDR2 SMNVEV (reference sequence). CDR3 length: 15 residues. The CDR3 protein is CASTSGTSVYNEQFF. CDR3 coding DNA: TGTGCTAGCACATCCGGGACTAGCGTTTACAATGAGCAGTTCTTC.

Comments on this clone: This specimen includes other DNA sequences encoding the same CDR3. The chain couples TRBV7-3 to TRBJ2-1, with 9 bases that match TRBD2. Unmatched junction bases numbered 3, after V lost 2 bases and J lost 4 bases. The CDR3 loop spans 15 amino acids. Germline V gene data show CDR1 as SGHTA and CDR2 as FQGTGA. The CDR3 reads CASSLVAGGYNEQFF. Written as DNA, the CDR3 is TGTGCCAGCAGCTTAGTGGCGGGAGGGTACAATGAGCAGTTCTTC.

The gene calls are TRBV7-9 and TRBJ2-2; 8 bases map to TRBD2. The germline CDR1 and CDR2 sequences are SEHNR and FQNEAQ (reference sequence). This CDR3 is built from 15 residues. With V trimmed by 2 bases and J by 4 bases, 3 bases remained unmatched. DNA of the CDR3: TGTGCCAGCAGCTTAAACCTAGCGGGCACCGGGGAGCTGTTTTTT. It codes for CASSLNLAGTGELFF.

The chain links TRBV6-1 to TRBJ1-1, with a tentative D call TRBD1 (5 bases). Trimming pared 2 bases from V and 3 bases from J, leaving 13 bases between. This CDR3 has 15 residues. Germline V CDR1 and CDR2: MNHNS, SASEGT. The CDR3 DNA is TGTGCCAGCAGTGAAATCTCCAGGGAGGACACTGAAGCTTTCTTT. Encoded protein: CASSEISREDTEAFF.

In DNA form, the CDR3 reads TGTGCCAGCAGCCTACAGGGAAATGAGCAGTTCTTC. Translated, it gives CASSLQGNEQFF. The chain is built from TRBV2 and TRBJ2-1, with D possibly matching TRBD1 (6 bases). This CDR3 spans 12 amino acids. Trimming took off 6 bases at V and 7 bases at J, with 10 bases between the two ends. Germline V gene lookup returns CDR1 SNHLY and CDR2 FYNNEI.

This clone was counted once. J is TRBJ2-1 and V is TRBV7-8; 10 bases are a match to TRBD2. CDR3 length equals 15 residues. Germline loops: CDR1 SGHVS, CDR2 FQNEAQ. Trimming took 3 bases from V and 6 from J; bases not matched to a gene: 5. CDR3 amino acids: CASSFGVAGGNEQFF. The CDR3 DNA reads TGTGCCAGCAGCTTCGGGGTAGCGGGAGGCAATGAGCAGTTCTTC.

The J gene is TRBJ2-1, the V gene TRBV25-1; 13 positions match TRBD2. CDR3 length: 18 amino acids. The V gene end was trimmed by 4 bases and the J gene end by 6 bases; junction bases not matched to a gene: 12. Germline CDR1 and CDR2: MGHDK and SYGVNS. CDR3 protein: CASSGTSGSDKSRNEQFF. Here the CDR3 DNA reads TGTGCCAGCAGTGGGACTAGCGGGAGCGACAAAAGCCGCAATGAGCAGTTCTTC.

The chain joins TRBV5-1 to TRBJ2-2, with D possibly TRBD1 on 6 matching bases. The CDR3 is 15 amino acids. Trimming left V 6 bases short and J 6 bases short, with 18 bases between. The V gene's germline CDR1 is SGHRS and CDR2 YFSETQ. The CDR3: CASTYRVYQSGELFF. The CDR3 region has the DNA TGCGCCAGCACCTACAGGGTTTATCAATCCGGGGAGCTGTTTTTT.

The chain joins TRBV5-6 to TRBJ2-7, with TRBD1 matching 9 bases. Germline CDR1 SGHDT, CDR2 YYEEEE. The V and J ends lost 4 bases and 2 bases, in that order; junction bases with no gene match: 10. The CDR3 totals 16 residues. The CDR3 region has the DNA TGTGCCAGCAGCCCCCAAACCGGGACAGGGACCTACGAGCAGTACTTC. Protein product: CASSPQTGTGTYEQYF. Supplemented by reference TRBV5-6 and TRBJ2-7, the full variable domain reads DAGVTQSPTHLIKTRGQQVTLRCSPKSGHDTVSWYQQALGQGPQFIFQYYEEEERQRGNFPDRFSGHQFPNYSSELNVNALLLGDSALYLCASSPQTGTGTYEQYFGPGTRLTVT.